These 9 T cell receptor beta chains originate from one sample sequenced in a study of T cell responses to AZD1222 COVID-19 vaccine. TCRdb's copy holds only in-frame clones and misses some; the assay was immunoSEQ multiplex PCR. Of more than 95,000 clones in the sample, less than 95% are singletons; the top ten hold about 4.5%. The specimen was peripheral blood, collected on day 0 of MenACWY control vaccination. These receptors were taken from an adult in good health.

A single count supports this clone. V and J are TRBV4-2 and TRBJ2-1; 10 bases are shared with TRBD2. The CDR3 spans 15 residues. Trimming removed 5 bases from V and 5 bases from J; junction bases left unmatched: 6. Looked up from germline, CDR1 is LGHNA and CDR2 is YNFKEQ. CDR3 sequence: CASSSRTSGNNEQFF. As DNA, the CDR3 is TGTGCCAGCAGCTCTAGGACTAGCGGAAACAATGAGCAGTTCTTC.

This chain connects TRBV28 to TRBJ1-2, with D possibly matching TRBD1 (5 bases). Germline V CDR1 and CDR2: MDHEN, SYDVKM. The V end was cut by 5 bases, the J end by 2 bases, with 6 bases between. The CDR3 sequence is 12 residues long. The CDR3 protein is CASSRQNYGYTF. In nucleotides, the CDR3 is TGTGCCAGCAGTCGACAGAACTATGGCTACACCTTC.

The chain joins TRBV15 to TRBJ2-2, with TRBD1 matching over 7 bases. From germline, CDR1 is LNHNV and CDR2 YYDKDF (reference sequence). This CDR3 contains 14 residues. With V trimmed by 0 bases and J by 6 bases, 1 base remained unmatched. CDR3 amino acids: CATSRDRGSGELFF. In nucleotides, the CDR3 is TGTGCCACCAGCAGAGACAGGGGGTCCGGGGAGCTGTTTTTT.

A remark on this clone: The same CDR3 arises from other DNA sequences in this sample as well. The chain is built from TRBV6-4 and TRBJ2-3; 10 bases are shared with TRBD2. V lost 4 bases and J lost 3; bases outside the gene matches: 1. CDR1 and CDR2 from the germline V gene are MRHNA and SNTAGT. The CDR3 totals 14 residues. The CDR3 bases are TGTGCCAGCAGTGTAGCGGGAGGTACAGATACGCAGTATTTT. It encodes CASSVAGGTDTQYF.

Here the CDR3 DNA reads TGTGCCAGCAGCCCAGGGACGAAAGTTACGCAGTATTTT. Translating gives CASSPGTKVTQYF. This chain links TRBV11-2 with TRBJ2-3; D is perhaps TRBD1 or TRBD2 (5 bases each). Germline V gene sequence: CDR1 SGHAT, CDR2 FQNNGV. V lost 5 bases, J lost 8 bases, and 14 bases lay in between. CDR3 length: 13 residues.

The chain's CDR3 is CASSIGELAGAPGETQYF. CDR3 nucleotides: TGTGCCAGTAGTATAGGAGAGCTAGCGGGAGCCCCGGGGGAGACCCAGTACTTC. The chain uses TRBV19 and TRBJ2-5; 10 bases line up with TRBD2. Germline CDR1 LNHDA, CDR2 SQIVND (reference sequence). CDR3 length equals 18 residues. V was clipped by 1 base and J by 5 bases; unmatched bases: 13.

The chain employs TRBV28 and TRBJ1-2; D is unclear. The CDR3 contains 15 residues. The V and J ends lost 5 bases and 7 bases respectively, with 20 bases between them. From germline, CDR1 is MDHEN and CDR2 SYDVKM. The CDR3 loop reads CASSPTPVKGSGYTF. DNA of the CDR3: TGTGCCAGCAGTCCGACCCCGGTGAAGGGTTCTGGCTACACCTTC.

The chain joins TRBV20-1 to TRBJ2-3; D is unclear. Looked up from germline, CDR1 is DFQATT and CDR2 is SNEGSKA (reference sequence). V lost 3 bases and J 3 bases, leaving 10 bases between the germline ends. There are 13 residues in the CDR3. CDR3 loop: CSASPTGTDTQYF. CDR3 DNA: TGCAGTGCTAGTCCGACTGGGACAGATACGCAGTATTTT.

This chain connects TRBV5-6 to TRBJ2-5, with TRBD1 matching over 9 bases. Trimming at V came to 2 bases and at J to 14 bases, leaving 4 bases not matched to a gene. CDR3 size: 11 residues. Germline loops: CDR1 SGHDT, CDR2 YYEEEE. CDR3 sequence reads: CASSFRQGEYF. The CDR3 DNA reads TGTGCCAGCAGCTTTCGACAGGGGGAATACTTC.